Below are 11 T cell receptor beta chains sequenced from a single sample in a study of shared clonotypes between healthy human individuals. Measured with immunoSEQ multiplex PCR; TCRdb has only the in-frame clones, and not every one. This table holds 950,000 to 1,300,000 clones, around four fifths found once. The sample consisted of memory CD4+ T cells sorted from blood. The subset was: CD45RA-negative fraction. The receptor set was obtained from a man younger than 30 in good health.

This CDR3 is CASSQEWSTPYGYTF. The CDR3 bases are TGTGCCAGCAGCCAAGAATGGTCGACACCCTATGGCTACACCTTC. The V gene is TRBV14, the J gene TRBJ1-2; D unresolved. Germline loops: CDR1 SGHDN, CDR2 FVKESK. With 0 bases removed from V and 4 bases from J, the gap between germline ends came to 12 bases. This CDR3 is 15 amino acids long.

This clone was counted between two and nine times. V is TRBV2 and J is TRBJ1-5; possible D gene TRBD1, 6 bases. Trimming pared 7 bases from V and 3 bases from J, leaving 13 bases between. The CDR3 is 14 residues long. Germline assignment: CDR1 SNHLY and CDR2 FYNNEI. The CDR3 DNA sequence: TGTGCCAGCACCTCGCAGGGGACCAATCAGCCCCAGCATTTT. Its protein product is CASTSQGTNQPQHF.

Only a few counts were recorded for this clone. Within the sample, other DNA sequences also encode this same CDR3. CDR3 bases: TGTGCCAGCAGACTGCAAAATCAGCCCCAGCATTTT. It yields the protein CASRLQNQPQHF. This chain links TRBV28 with TRBJ1-5; D not certain. CDR1 is MDHEN and CDR2 is SYDVKM in the germline V gene. The germline V and J ends were trimmed by 6 bases and 4 bases, with 7 bases remaining between them. The CDR3 runs 12 residues.

This clone appeared once. The chain employs TRBV29-1 and TRBJ1-5; no reliable D call. Germline CDR1 SQVTM, CDR2 ANQGSEA. Trimming removed 3 bases from V and 3 bases from J, with 9 bases in between. This CDR3 is built from 13 residues. The CDR3 spells CSVDGGNNQPQHF. CDR3 DNA sequence: TGCAGCGTTGACGGCGGAAACAATCAGCCCCAGCATTTT. Variable domain in full (rest from reference TRBV29-1 and TRBJ1-5): SAVISQKPSRDICQRGTSLTIQCQVDSQVTMMFWYRQQPGQSLTLIATANQGSEATYESGFVIDKFPISRPNLTFSTLTVSNMSPEDSSIYLCSVDGGNNQPQHFGDGTRLSIL.

As to this clone: The sample carries other DNA sequences with the same CDR3. The V gene is TRBV2, the J gene TRBJ2-7, with D possibly being TRBD2 (5 bases). In germline, CDR1 is SNHLY, CDR2 FYNNEI. Trimming pared 6 bases from V and 0 bases from J, leaving 9 bases between. The CDR3 runs 13 residues. CDR3 loop: CASRGDSSYEQYF. The CDR3 nucleotides are TGTGCCAGCAGGGGAGATAGCTCCTACGAGCAGTACTTC.

The chain recombines TRBV5-8 with TRBJ1-5; the D is unclear. V lost 4 bases and J lost 6, with 17 bases in between. Germline V gene lookup returns CDR1 SGHTS and CDR2 YDEGEE. The CDR3 extends over 15 amino acids. The CDR3 here is CASSTPGAWGQPQHF. The CDR3 DNA reads TGTGCCAGCAGCACCCCGGGTGCTTGGGGTCAGCCCCAGCATTTT.

The DNA for the CDR3 is TGCGCCAGCAGCTCGGGACGCTCTACGAACACCGGGGAGCTGTTTTTT. Protein: CASSSGRSTNTGELFF. V is TRBV5-1 and J is TRBJ2-2; either TRBD1 or TRBD2 may supply D (5 bases each). The germline gives CDR1 SGHRS, CDR2 YFSETQ. Trimming took off 3 bases at V and 0 bases at J, with 12 bases between the two ends. The CDR3 contains 16 residues.

The V gene is TRBV5-1, the J gene TRBJ2-4; TRBD1 agrees at 10 bases. This CDR3 has 17 amino acids. The V gene's germline CDR1 is SGHRS and CDR2 YFSETQ. V shed 3 bases, J shed 0 bases, and the junction held 6 bases outside the gene matches. The CDR3 reads CASSSGTGELAKNIQYF. CDR3 DNA sequence: TGCGCCAGCAGCTCCGGGACAGGGGAGCTAGCCAAAAACATTCAGTACTTC.

The chain is built from TRBV11-2 and TRBJ2-3, with 8 nucleotides matching TRBD2. V dropped 4 bases and J dropped 0; count of bases not matched to a gene: 9. The CDR3 extends over 17 amino acids. Per the germline V gene, CDR1 is SGHAT and CDR2 is FQNNGV. Here the CDR3 DNA reads TGTGCCAGCAGCTCCCGGGGTAGCGGGACTAGCACAGATACGCAGTATTTT. This encodes CASSSRGSGTSTDTQYF.

This rearrangement joins TRBV7-2 to TRBJ1-6, with D possibly TRBD1 on 6 matching bases. The CDR3 runs 18 residues. V lost 1 base, J lost 9 bases, and 22 bases lay in between. Germline loops: CDR1 SGHTA, CDR2 FQGNSA. The CDR3 coding sequence is TGTGCCAGCAGCTTAGATTACAGGGTGACACCTCTTAGTTCACCCCTCCACTTT. Translation: CASSLDYRVTPLSSPLHF.

Only one count was recorded for this clone. The V and J genes are TRBV7-9 and TRBJ2-1, with D perhaps assigned TRBD1 or TRBD2 (5 bases each). Germline V gene data show CDR1 as SEHNR and CDR2 as FQNEAQ (reference sequence). V shed 0 bases and J shed 9 bases, with 15 bases lying between them. The CDR3 has 15 residues. For the CDR3, the DNA is TGTGCCAGCAGCTTAGCGAGGGGAAGAGCGGCTGAGCAGTTCTTC. Residues: CASSLARGRAAEQFF.